This TCR beta chain emerged from a study of blood T cells in healthy people across ages. V shed 2 bases and J shed 5 bases, with 15 bases lying between them. Germline V CDR1 and CDR2: SGHDN, FVKESK. This CDR3 region has 15 residues. A second 7 to 11 cycle PCR used barcoded and J-beta primers. Each CDR3 protein gets one entry after TCRdb re-called the 5' RACE reads with MiXCR. The table shows approximately 900,000 distinct CDR3 sequences, with almost 30% occurring only once. The authors isolated at least 6 million PBMCs per sample. This sample was shared with a second study, whose subject was T cells of mothers and their children.

The receptor was isolated from a woman aged 40 to 50 in good health. The chain is built from TRBV14 and TRBJ1-1; D call uncertain. Material: blood. CDR3 in amino acids: CASSQRASSYTEAFF. The CDR3 coding sequence is TGTGCCAGCAGCCAAAGGGCTTCGTCATATACTGAAGCTTTCTTT.